The present T cell receptor beta chain was sequenced within a study of cytomegalovirus exposure and HLA in healthy donors. The study's findings and limits: Some V segments, including TRBV6-2 and TRBV6-3, were excluded as indistinguishable. Reported performance of the classifier showed diagnosis of cytomegalovirus status with high specificity and sensitivity. When analyzed later, a missense DCLRE1C variant was found to be linked to TCR beta V- and J-gene trimming. Sequencing artifact likely explains a cluster of highly shared sequence variants.

This PCR relied on a set of 60 Vbeta primers and 13 Jbeta primers. TCRdb's copy holds only in-frame clones and misses some; the assay was immunoSEQ multiplex PCR. The sample has fewer than 250,000 clones; more than 70% are singletons. The CDR3 has 15 residues. The V end was cut by 2 bases, the J end by 0 bases, with 10 bases between. Germline lookup yields CDR1 SNHLY and CDR2 FYNNEI. Of note for this clone: Antigen unknown.

The chain has TRBV2 and TRBJ1-1; D remains ambiguous. This TCR derives from a man aged 40-50 years in good health and CMV-seropositive. Sequencing was carried out using PBMCs. The CDR3 loop reads CASSEIRVLNTEAFF. The CDR3 DNA follows: TGTGCCAGCAGTGAAATCCGGGTGCTGAACACTGAAGCTTTCTTT.